One and the same sample provided the 27 T cell receptor beta chains below, sequenced in a study of blood T cell repertoires in COVID-19. The data were produced by immunoSEQ multiplex PCR, yet TCRdb's version contains in-frame clones alone and is incomplete. The table lists approximately 170,000 clones, about 88% of them singletons. The sequencing sample was made of peripheral blood. The receptor source for this set is a young man who had recovered from COVID-19.

This chain connects TRBV19 to TRBJ1-1; no firm D call. Germline-derived CDR1 and CDR2 are LNHDA and SQIVND (reference sequence). With 5 bases removed from V and 3 bases from J, the gap between germline ends came to 13 bases. This CDR3 has 14 amino acids. The CDR3 DNA sequence: TGTGCCAGTAGTCCTACCGGGAGGGACACTGAAGCTTTCTTT. Its protein product is CASSPTGRDTEAFF. The entire variable domain, with the rest obtained from reference TRBV19 and TRBJ1-1, is as follows: DGGITQSPKYLFRKEGQNVTLSCEQNLNHDAMYWYRQDPGQGLRLIYYSQIVNDFQKGDIAEGYSVSREKKESFPLTVTSAQKNPTAFYLCASSPTGRDTEAFFGQGTRLTVV.

The V and J genes are TRBV27 and TRBJ2-1; 11 nucleotides align to TRBD2. The V and J ends lost 4 bases and 4 bases, in that order; junction bases with no gene match: 3. The CDR3 extends over 15 amino acids. Germline V CDR1 and CDR2: MNHEY, SMNVEV (reference sequence). The chain's CDR3 is CASSWSSGGYNEQFF. In nucleotides, the CDR3 is TGTGCCAGCAGTTGGTCTAGCGGGGGGTACAATGAGCAGTTCTTC.

The chain couples TRBV4-3 to TRBJ2-5, with D possibly matching TRBD2 (5 bases). V was shortened by 4 bases and J by 8 bases, with 14 bases between the two germline ends. Per germline, CDR1 LGHNA and CDR2 YSLEER. CDR3 length: 13 amino acids. CDR3 nucleotides: TGCGCCAGCAGCCCCCGGGGAGTCACCACCCAGTACTTC. Translated: CASSPRGVTTQYF.

The V and J genes are TRBV12-3 or TRBV12-4 and TRBJ2-2; D is possibly TRBD2 (6 bases). Deletions cut 8 bases from V and 7 bases from J, with 14 bases between. The CDR3 has 13 amino acids. The CDR3 nucleotides are TGTGCCAGCTCTATATTGGGGGGCGGGGAGCTGTTTTTT. Translating it yields CASSILGGGELFF.

The CDR3 spells CASSPPWAGGEQYF. CDR3 DNA: TGTGCCAGCTCACCCCCCTGGGCGGGAGGGGAGCAGTACTTC. The chain has TRBV18 and TRBJ2-7; TRBD2 agrees at 9 bases. From germline, CDR1 is KGHSH and CDR2 LQKENI. The junction had 7 bases not matched to a gene; V was cut back by 3 bases and J by 7 bases. The CDR3 runs to 14 residues.

The rearrangement joins TRBV28 to TRBJ1-1; D unclear. V was shortened by 3 bases and J by 6 bases, with 11 bases between the two germline ends. Per germline, CDR1 MDHEN and CDR2 SYDVKM. The CDR3 runs 13 residues. CDR3 in DNA: TGTGCCAGCAGTTTTTCGACACTCGCTGAAGCTTTCTTT. Translation gives CASSFSTLAEAFF.

This chain links TRBV15 with TRBJ1-3; 9 bases match TRBD1. V shed 4 bases, J shed 0 bases, and the junction held 4 bases outside the gene matches. Looked up from germline, CDR1 is LNHNV and CDR2 is YYDKDF (reference sequence). The CDR3 consists of 16 residues. The CDR3 protein is CATSIGTGRSGNTIYF. The CDR3 DNA sequence: TGTGCCACCAGCATTGGGACAGGGCGCTCTGGAAACACCATATATTTT.

This clone occurred a few times. This chain uses TRBV6-5 with TRBJ2-2, with 7 positions matching TRBD1. Germline V gives CDR1 MNHEY, CDR2 SVGAGI. Unmatched junction bases numbered 2, after V lost 2 bases and J lost 5 bases. CDR3 length: 14 amino acids. The CDR3 DNA sequence: TGTGCCAGCAGTTACGGGACAGAGACCGGGGAGCTGTTTTTT. This translates into CASSYGTETGELFF.

V and J are TRBV4-3 and TRBJ2-1; D is undetermined. Trimming shortened V by 0 bases and J by 3 bases, and 9 bases separated the two germline ends. This CDR3 region has 15 residues. The germline V gene encodes CDR1 LGHNA and CDR2 YSLEER. CDR3 in DNA: TGCGCCAGCAGCCAAGATTTTCCTGTCTACAATGAGCAGTTCTTC. It yields the protein CASSQDFPVYNEQFF.

The chain's CDR3 is CASRPREDSTEKLFF. Here the CDR3 DNA reads TGCGCCAGCAGACCTCGCGAAGACTCCACTGAAAAACTGTTTTTT. V usage is TRBV23-1 and J usage is TRBJ1-4; D is unclear. TRBV23-1 is flagged as an ORF with uncertain function. V was pared by 6 bases and J by 7 bases, with 18 bases between. The CDR3 totals 15 residues.

This sequence joins TRBV12-5 and TRBJ1-1; tentatively, D is TRBD1 (5 bases). This CDR3 comprises 15 residues. Germline values: CDR1 LGHNT, CDR2 FRNRAP. The V gene lost 2 bases and the J gene lost 5 bases, with 15 bases spanning the gap. CDR3 loop: CASGLIHWGETEAFF. The CDR3 region has the DNA TGTGCTAGTGGTTTGATACATTGGGGGGAAACTGAAGCTTTCTTT.

The chain links TRBV5-1 to TRBJ2-3; 10 nucleotides match TRBD2. This CDR3 comprises 14 residues. Trimming took 7 bases from V and 6 from J; bases not matched to a gene: 8. Germline CDR1 and CDR2: SGHRS and YFSETQ. The CDR3 protein is CASELAGMGDTQYF. In nucleotides, the CDR3 is TGCGCCAGCGAACTAGCGGGAATGGGTGATACGCAGTATTTT.

This sequence joins TRBV5-4 and TRBJ2-1, with TRBD2 matching 11 bases. The germline V gene encodes CDR1 SGHNT and CDR2 YYREEE (reference sequence). V gave up 1 base and J gave up 1 base; unmatched junction bases: 4. The CDR3 is 17 residues long. In DNA form, the CDR3 reads TGTGCCAGCAGCTTGCTTAGCGGGAGGGGATCCTACAATGAGCAGTTCTTC. Amino acids: CASSLLSGRGSYNEQFF. Looking up the rest from reference TRBV5-4 and TRBJ2-1 gives the full variable domain: ETGVTQSPTHLIKTRGQQVTLRCSSQSGHNTVSWYQQALGQGPQFIFQYYREEENGRGNFPPRFSGLQFPNYSSELNVNALELDDSALYLCASSLLSGRGSYNEQFFGPGTRLTVL.

The chain employs TRBV6-5 and TRBJ2-7; 8 bases map to TRBD2. Trimming at V came to 7 bases and at J to 4 bases, leaving 9 bases not matched to a gene. The CDR3 runs to 14 residues. The germline CDR1 and CDR2 sequences are MNHEY and SVGAGI. The CDR3 coding sequence is TGTGCCAGCAACGTTAGCGGGAAGAAATACGAGCAGTACTTC. This sequence encodes CASNVSGKKYEQYF.

J is TRBJ2-7 and V is TRBV19; 10 nucleotides agree with TRBD1. The CDR3 runs to 15 residues. Germline CDR1 is LNHDA and CDR2 is SQIVND (reference sequence). The V and J ends lost 5 bases and 1 base, in that order; junction bases with no gene match: 5. The CDR3, as DNA: TGTGCCAGTAGTTTCCGGGACAGGGGATCCTACGAGCAGTACTTC. Protein sequence: CASSFRDRGSYEQYF.

The genes are TRBV27 and TRBJ2-2, with D possibly being TRBD2 (6 bases). The length of the CDR3 is 16 residues. Germline CDR1 is MNHEY and CDR2 is SMNVEV (reference sequence). V lost 9 bases, J lost 4 bases, and 21 bases lay in between. CDR3 amino acids: CARTRPRGMGTGELFF. CDR3 DNA sequence: TGTGCCAGAACCCGACCGCGGGGTATGGGCACCGGGGAGCTGTTTTTT.

This clone appeared once. The chain joins TRBV27 to TRBJ2-7; 14 nucleotides match TRBD2. Germline trimming cut 2 bases from V and 4 bases from J; bases unmatched to any gene: 10. This CDR3 spans 18 amino acids. Germline V gene data show CDR1 as MNHEY and CDR2 as SMNVEV (reference sequence). The CDR3 spells CASSLNHPGTSGSYEQYF. DNA of the CDR3: TGTGCCAGCAGTTTAAATCACCCCGGGACTAGCGGGAGTTACGAGCAGTACTTC.

The chain carries TRBV5-4 and TRBJ2-5; 9 nucleotides match TRBD1. The germline CDR1 and CDR2 sequences are SGHNT and YYREEE (reference sequence). The CDR3 spans 15 residues. The trim removed 3 bases at V and 0 bases at J, leaving 3 bases unmatched. The CDR3 nucleotides read TGTGCCAGCAGCTCTGGGACAGGGTACCAAGAGACCCAGTACTTC. Encoded protein: CASSSGTGYQETQYF.

This clone occurred a few times. The V gene is TRBV19, the J gene TRBJ1-2; TRBD1 might be the D (5 bases). Germline CDR1 reads LNHDA; CDR2 reads SQIVND (reference sequence). This CDR3 region has 15 residues. With 2 bases removed from V and 4 bases from J, the gap between germline ends came to 14 bases. CDR3 nucleotides: TGTGCCAGTAGTATACGGGGGAACCATTTCTATGGCTACACCTTC. The encoded protein is CASSIRGNHFYGYTF. Variable domain in full (rest from reference TRBV19 and TRBJ1-2): DGGITQSPKYLFRKEGQNVTLSCEQNLNHDAMYWYRQDPGQGLRLIYYSQIVNDFQKGDIAEGYSVSREKKESFPLTVTSAQKNPTAFYLCASSIRGNHFYGYTFGSGTRLTVV.

V is TRBV5-1 and J is TRBJ2-2, with a weak D call TRBD1 (6 bases). Between the trimmed V and J ends, which lost 3 bases and 4 bases, there was a span of 13 bases. The germline V gene has CDR1 SGHRS and CDR2 YFSETQ. This CDR3 contains 15 residues. The CDR3 is CASSSSTGPTGELFF. The CDR3 DNA reads TGCGCCAGCAGCTCTAGTACAGGGCCCACCGGGGAGCTGTTTTTT.

The gene calls are TRBV5-1 and TRBJ2-3, with a tentative D call TRBD1 (5 bases). CDR3 length: 15 residues. Germline CDR1 SGHRS, CDR2 YFSETQ. V lost 4 bases and J 0 bases, leaving 12 bases between the germline ends. In DNA, the CDR3 is TGCGCCAGCAGCGCACCAGGGTTTAGCACAGATACGCAGTATTTT. Amino acids: CASSAPGFSTDTQYF.

The rearrangement links TRBV3-1 (or the pseudogene TRBV3-2) to TRBJ1-4, with D possibly being TRBD1 (5 bases). This CDR3 region has 14 residues. Trimming left V 2 bases short and J 8 bases short, with 12 bases between. From germline, CDR1 is LGHDT and CDR2 YNNKEL (reference sequence). In DNA, the CDR3 is TGTGCCAGCAGCCAAAGGGCAGGGTACGAAAAACTGTTTTTT. As protein: CASSQRAGYEKLFF.

The rearrangement joins TRBV6-2 or TRBV6-3 to TRBJ2-3; no reliable D call. V shed 5 bases and J shed 6 bases, with 12 bases lying between them. This CDR3 has 13 amino acids. Germline CDR1 MNHEY, CDR2 SVGEGT. Here the CDR3 reads CASSPRVGDTQYF. The DNA for the CDR3 is TGTGCCAGCAGTCCCCGAGTCGGTGATACGCAGTATTTT.

The chain couples TRBV5-6 to TRBJ1-4; D is undetermined. Germline V lookup: CDR1 SGHDT, CDR2 YYEEEE. The CDR3 consists of 13 residues. V dropped 0 bases and J dropped 13 bases, with 13 bases sitting between them. CDR3 nucleotides: TGTGCCAGCAGCTTGGCCGGGTCGTATATACTGTTTTTT. Translation gives CASSLAGSYILFF. Complete variable domain (other parts from reference TRBV5-6 and TRBJ1-4): DAGVTQSPTHLIKTRGQQVTLRCSPKSGHDTVSWYQQALGQGPQFIFQYYEEEERQRGNFPDRFSGHQFPNYSSELNVNALLLGDSALYLCASSLAGSYILFFGSGTQLSVL.

The chain uses TRBV6-5 and TRBJ2-7, with 9 bases aligning to TRBD2. The V and J ends lost 6 bases and 6 bases, in that order; junction bases with no gene match: 9. The V gene's germline CDR1 is MNHEY and CDR2 SVGAGI. The CDR3 is 14 residues long. CDR3: CASRTLAGPSEQYF. The CDR3 bases are TGTGCCAGCAGGACGCTAGCGGGACCATCCGAGCAGTACTTC.

The chain carries TRBV19 and TRBJ2-4, with D possibly TRBD2 on 6 matching bases. The CDR3 consists of 14 residues. Germline V CDR1 and CDR2: LNHDA, SQIVND (reference sequence). V was pared by 1 base and J by 7 bases, with 11 bases between. The CDR3 DNA sequence: TGTGCCAGTAGTATAGTTGGCCGGGGGAACATTCAGTACTTC. It yields the protein CASSIVGRGNIQYF.

The J gene is TRBJ2-3, the V gene TRBV15; D unresolved. Trimming removed 1 base at V and 2 bases at J, with 7 bases between. The CDR3 sequence is 14 residues long. Germline loops: CDR1 LNHNV, CDR2 YYDKDF (reference sequence). The CDR3 DNA reads as TGTGCCACCAGCAGAGCGCAGTACACAGATACGCAGTATTTT. Translated: CATSRAQYTDTQYF.